The source of this T cell receptor (beta chain) is a study of blood T cell repertoires in COVID-19 (dated by TCRdb to about 2020). In terms of the full investigation: Samples from collaborators originated in the United States, Italy and Spain and spanned both the acute and convalescent phases of COVID-19. The material from the prospective study consisted of cDNA or gDNA derived from T cells, B-cell-depleted T cells, or PBMCs. Deeply sampled blood TCRbeta repertoires from subjects exposed to, actively infected with, or recovered from COVID-19 were included in the dataset. The repertoires were released in a freely available public database meant as a resource for research on the immune response to SARS-CoV-2. The samples were drawn from the first 160 participants of the ongoing ImmuneRACE study and from over 950 subjects provided by 6 global collaborators. A de-identified subject ID, COVID-19 status, age in years and sex were almost always included in the sample metadata. Where available, HLA class I and class II types were obtained from metadata supplied by the sample provider rather than from assay-based typing. Overall results and qualifications from the work: How much clinical and demographic metadata was included differed by source and by participant, and the metadata was provided uncurated.

In the prospective study, participants were 18 to 89 years old, resided in 24 geographic areas of the United States, and were enrolled through a virtual design. In the prospective study, cohorts were assigned on the basis of participant-reported clinical history obtained from a screening survey and a study questionnaire. In the prospective study, mobile phlebotomists collected whole blood, serum and a nasopharyngeal or oropharyngeal swab from each participant. Over an approximately 2-month period, participants in the prospective study had the option of providing additional blood draws and questionnaires. Prospective study blood samples were shipped either frozen or at room temperature before DNA extraction. With regard to this clone: Which antigen it targets is not known. No per-base quality is available; no much larger clone lies one base away.

TCRbeta CDR3 regions were amplified from genomic DNA by means of the immunoSEQ Assay, a bias-controlled multiplex PCR. For the original study's pipeline: The number of nucleated cells in each sample was estimated from the amplification of reference gene primers within the assay. To quantify the absolute abundance of each unique TCRbeta CDR3 rearrangement, sequence reads were collapsed and filtered. For each sample, productive Simpson clonality was calculated as the square root of Simpson's diversity index across productive rearrangements. TCRdb obtained this table from immuneACCESS and retained in-frame rearrangements with V and J assigned. These tables miss some clones; where compared with another copy, unresolved V genes account for less than half of the shortfall, and the remainder is unexplained. V and J calls plus clone size are reproduced from that table; the DNA served to infer D and trimming. The sample includes fewer than 200,000 clones, with roughly 90% observed a single time. The ten biggest clones cover around 1.2% of the sample.

The sequence was collected from a human donor with acute COVID-19. The donor label of this sample is uncertain. Sequencing used PBMCs or T cells enriched from blood (not recorded which).

The CDR3 protein sequence reads: CASSPEQGANYGYTF. At the DNA level, the sequence is TGTGCCAGCAGCCCAGAACAGGGAGCTAACTATGGCTACACCTTC. The V and J segments used are TRBV5-4 and TRBJ1-2, and perhaps TRBD1 as D gene, on 6 matching bases. The germline V gene (reference sequence) specifies SGHNT as CDR1 and YYREEE as CDR2. Between the V and J ends, shortened by 4 bases and 0 bases respectively, the junction contains 13 bases. The cysteine opens and the phenylalanine closes a CDR3 of 15 amino acids. Of the read, only the CDR3 DNA is kept; its 45 bases are in frame from base 1.